Listed here is a single T cell receptor beta chain. Its antigen specificity is not known. Base qualities are not at hand, and no much larger clone is one base apart. The sample belongs to a study of control samples from healthy donors and cancer patients (dated by TCRdb to the early 2020s). The germline ends are 22 bases apart after V is trimmed by 4 bases and J by 9 bases. Counted from cysteine to phenylalanine, this CDR3 has 16 amino acids. Only the CDR3 portion is preserved as DNA: 48 bases, with reading frame beginning at the first base. CDR1 SGHTA and CDR2 FQGNSA are derived from the germline V gene. Libraries were made using the immunoSEQ multiplex PCR assay. In TCRdb, the immuneACCESS table is reduced to in-frame sequences with V and J assigned. These tables do not hold every clone; where another copy was compared, an unresolved V gene accounts for under half, and the others remain unexplained. This sample is represented by some 120,000 clones; over 90% of them were singletons. More than 2% of the sample goes to the ten largest clones.

Recombination connected TRBV7-2 to TRBJ2-1; the D gene is perhaps TRBD2, on 6 matching bases. The clonotype originates from a man under 40 in good health. What was sequenced was blood. The nucleotides read TGTGCCAGCAGCTCCCCCGGGACTTTGGGACGGGTTGAGCAGTTCTTC. Its protein is CASSSPGTLGRVEQFF.